There are a few counts of the clone carrying this TCR beta chain. Assignments of participants to cohorts depended upon their own reported clinical history. This sample was included in a study of blood T cell repertoires in COVID-19. As for the study in general: Spain, Italy and the United States supplied samples that represented acute and convalescent COVID-19.

The CDR3 loop spans 16 amino acids. The germline CDR1 and CDR2 sequences are SGHRS and YFSETQ. The ends lost 3 bases at V and 3 bases at J; junction bases unmatched: 4. The data were produced by immunoSEQ multiplex PCR, yet TCRdb's version contains in-frame clones alone and is incomplete. The repertoire has hundreds of thousands of clones, roughly 87% of them found once; the top ten carry 2.5% to 3.5%. The chain carries TRBV5-1 and TRBJ1-4, with 11 positions matching TRBD1. Sequencing input: PBMCs or T cells enriched from blood (not recorded which). This receptor was obtained from a woman in her thirties who had recovered from COVID-19. CDR3 coding DNA: TGCGCCAGCAGCTCAGGACAGGGGGCGGCTAATGAAAAACTGTTTTTT. Protein product: CASSSGQGAANEKLFF. Variable domain in full (rest from reference TRBV5-1 and TRBJ1-4): KAGVTQTPRYLIKTRGQQVTLSCSPISGHRSVSWYQQTPGQGLQFLFEYFSETQRNKGNFPGRFSGRQFSNSRSEMNVSTLELGDSALYLCASSSGQGAANEKLFFGSGTQLSVL.